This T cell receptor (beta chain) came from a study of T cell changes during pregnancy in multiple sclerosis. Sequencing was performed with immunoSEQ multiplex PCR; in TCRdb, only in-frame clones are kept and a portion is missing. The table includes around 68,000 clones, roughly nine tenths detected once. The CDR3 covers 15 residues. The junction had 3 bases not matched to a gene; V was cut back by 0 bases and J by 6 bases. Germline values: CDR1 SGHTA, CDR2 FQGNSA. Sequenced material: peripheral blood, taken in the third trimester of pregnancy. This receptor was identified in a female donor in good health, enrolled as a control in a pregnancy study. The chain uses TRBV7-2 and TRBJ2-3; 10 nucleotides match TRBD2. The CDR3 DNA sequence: TGTGCCAGCAGCTTAGCGGGGACTAGCGCCGATACGCAGTATTTT. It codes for CASSLAGTSADTQYF.